Listed below are T cell receptor beta chains from one sample, sequenced in a study of cytomegalovirus exposure and HLA in healthy donors. Here immunoSEQ multiplex PCR was the method, and the copy in TCRdb shows in-frame clones only, minus some. The sample lists over 150,000 clones, roughly 80% occurring once. The sequencing input was PBMCs. These receptors all come from a woman between 18 and 29 years old in good health and CMV-seronegative. Each CDR3 is given with its conserved first and last residue. D genes are given only for firm matches. The size entry is marked missing in some rows and otherwise reads once, few, many or a size class.

V	size	J	D	CDR3
TRBV7-2	once	TRBJ2-7	.	CASSRDTYEQYF
TRBV5-4	.	TRBJ2-5	.	CASSLDGRETQYF
TRBV25-1	.	TRBJ1-2	.	CASSGGSRSNYGYTF
TRBV4-1	.	TRBJ2-5	.	CASRRETVPGETQYF
TRBV2	few	TRBJ2-7	TRBD1	CASIRGLSYEQYF
TRBV10-1	.	TRBJ2-2	TRBD1	CASSAVGQANTGELFF
TRBV29-1	.	TRBJ1-2	.	CSVGRDNLNYGYTF
TRBV23-1	once	TRBJ1-3	.	CASSQFSRTRVASGNTIYF
TRBV4-3	.	TRBJ1-2	.	CASSQATTVGNYGYTF
TRBV28	.	TRBJ1-2	.	CASSLGSGGGYGYTF
TRBV5-1	.	TRBJ2-3	TRBD1	CASRTGGTDTQYF
TRBV7-2	few	TRBJ2-5	TRBD2	CASSLGGSGKETQYF
TRBV2	.	TRBJ2-1	TRBD2	CASRGGGSTNEQFF
TRBV19	.	TRBJ1-1	.	CASKSLNTEAFF
TRBV6-5	.	TRBJ2-3	TRBD2	CASSYSAGGPTDTQYF
TRBV7-3	.	TRBJ1-1	.	CASSLGPYPGVLNTEAFF
TRBV11-2	.	TRBJ1-1	.	CASSPEVDRSPMNTEAFF
TRBV15	.	TRBJ1-1	.	CATSTTRSMNTEAFF
TRBV9	.	TRBJ1-5	TRBD1	CASSEGTANQPQHF
TRBV5-1	.	TRBJ1-2	TRBD1	CASTTAAGTGSTNYGYTF
TRBV7-9	.	TRBJ2-1	.	CASSLAEWAGASYNEQFF
TRBV5-6	few	TRBJ2-5	TRBD2	CASSWTFTGGTQYF
TRBV13	.	TRBJ1-2	.	CASSLGRGGGANYGYTF
TRBV11-2	.	TRBJ1-2	.	CASSPNYGYTF
TRBV29-1	once	TRBJ2-2	TRBD1	CSVSDRLNTGELFF
TRBV25-1	.	TRBJ1-5	.	CASSEYGSGQPQHF
TRBV2	.	TRBJ2-7	.	CASAGLQHHTGYEQYF